The rows below give T cell receptor beta chains drawn from one sample of a study of blood T cells in healthy people across ages. TCRdb used MiXCR to reprocess the 5' RACE reads, holding one entry per CDR3 protein. The profile shows about 930,000 distinct CDR3 sequences, 29% of them singletons. These same data were also listed under a study on T cells of mothers and their children.

Sequenced input: blood. The receptors shown here come from a woman between 40 and 55 years old in good health. The CDR3 runs from the conserved cysteine through the conserved F or W. D genes are given only for firm matches. A row's size may be missing; if present it is once, few, many or a size class.

len: 15
abundance: NA
j_gene: TRBJ2-3
v_gene: TRBV12-3/TRBV12-4
d_gene: NA
CDR3aa: CASSSETALTDTQYF
CDR3nt: TGTGCCAGCAGTTCGGAGACAGCGTTGACAGATACGCAGTATTTT

len: 13
abundance: NA
j_gene: TRBJ2-3
v_gene: TRBV4-3
d_gene: TRBD1
CDR3aa: CASSQGQGGTQYF
CDR3nt: TGCGCCAGCAGCCAGGGACAGGGCGGTACGCAGTATTTT

len: 13
abundance: NA
j_gene: TRBJ2-7
v_gene: TRBV6-5
d_gene: NA
CDR3aa: CASSYGKTYEQYF
CDR3nt: TGTGCCAGCAGTTACGGCAAGACCTACGAGCAGTACTTC

len: 15
abundance: NA
j_gene: TRBJ1-2
v_gene: TRBV4-1
d_gene: TRBD1
CDR3aa: CASRPPGTGVYGYTF
CDR3nt: TGCGCCAGCAGGCCGCCCGGGACAGGGGTATATGGCTACACCTTC

len: 18
abundance: few
j_gene: TRBJ1-2
v_gene: TRBV7-8
d_gene: TRBD1
CDR3aa: CASSLEGQGVGAPYGYTF
CDR3nt: TGTGCCAGCAGCTTAGAGGGACAGGGAGTCGGCGCGCCGTATGGCTACACCTTC

len: 14
abundance: NA
j_gene: TRBJ2-1
v_gene: TRBV12-3/TRBV12-4
d_gene: NA
CDR3aa: CASSLASPGDEQFF
CDR3nt: TGTGCCAGCAGCTTAGCCTCCCCGGGGGATGAGCAGTTCTTC

len: 13
abundance: NA
j_gene: TRBJ2-3
v_gene: TRBV6-5
d_gene: NA
CDR3aa: CASSYGVGDTQYF
CDR3nt: TGTGCCAGCAGTTACGGGGTGGGAGATACGCAGTATTTT

len: 14
abundance: NA
j_gene: TRBJ2-7
v_gene: TRBV28
d_gene: TRBD1
CDR3aa: CASGLPRGLREQYF
CDR3nt: TGTGCCAGCGGTTTGCCCAGGGGGCTTCGCGAGCAGTACTTC

len: 17
abundance: NA
j_gene: TRBJ2-1
v_gene: TRBV5-1
d_gene: NA
CDR3aa: CASSGGTAGESYNEQFF
CDR3nt: TGCGCCAGCAGCGGAGGGACAGCCGGAGAAAGCTACAATGAGCAGTTCTTC

len: 16
abundance: NA
j_gene: TRBJ1-5
v_gene: TRBV12-3/TRBV12-4
d_gene: NA
CDR3aa: CASSVGTAVVNQPQHF
CDR3nt: TGTGCCAGCAGTGTAGGTACAGCAGTAGTCAATCAGCCCCAGCATTTT

len: 12
abundance: NA
j_gene: TRBJ1-1
v_gene: TRBV12-3/TRBV12-4
d_gene: TRBD1
CDR3aa: CASSLWTGDAFF
CDR3nt: TGTGCCAGCAGCTTGTGGACAGGGGACGCTTTCTTT

len: 15
abundance: NA
j_gene: TRBJ1-1
v_gene: TRBV20-1
d_gene: NA
CDR3aa: CSARAQAGRETEAFF
CDR3nt: TGCAGTGCTAGAGCCCAAGCGGGGCGTGAGACTGAAGCTTTCTTT

len: 14
abundance: NA
j_gene: TRBJ2-3
v_gene: TRBV7-2
d_gene: NA
CDR3aa: CAGSLAIATDAQYF
CDR3nt: TGTGCCGGCAGCTTAGCTATTGCCACAGATGCGCAGTATTTT

len: 17
abundance: NA
j_gene: TRBJ2-6
v_gene: TRBV6-1
d_gene: NA
CDR3aa: CASSRQRLSSGANVRTF
CDR3nt: TGTGCCAGCAGCCGACAGCGCCTCAGCTCTGGGGCCAACGTCCGGACTTTC

len: 15
abundance: NA
j_gene: TRBJ1-5
v_gene: TRBV12-3/TRBV12-4
d_gene: NA
CDR3aa: CASSLGAQGGQPQHF
CDR3nt: TGTGCCAGCAGCTTGGGGGCACAGGGAGGTCAGCCCCAGCATTTT

len: 15
abundance: NA
j_gene: TRBJ1-2
v_gene: TRBV4-1
d_gene: NA
CDR3aa: CASSQDREGVYGYTF
CDR3nt: TGCGCCAGCAGCCAAGATAGGGAGGGAGTCTATGGCTACACCTTC

len: 15
abundance: NA
j_gene: TRBJ2-6
v_gene: TRBV20-1
d_gene: NA
CDR3aa: CCARDRGSGANVLTF
CDR3nt: TGCTGTGCTAGAGATCGAGGATCTGGGGCCAACGTCCTGACTTTC

len: 16
abundance: NA
j_gene: TRBJ2-7
v_gene: TRBV6-5
d_gene: TRBD1
CDR3aa: CASSYGGQGASYEQYF
CDR3nt: TGTGCCAGCAGTTACGGGGGACAGGGGGCTTCCTACGAGCAGTACTTC

len: 18
abundance: NA
j_gene: TRBJ2-7
v_gene: TRBV28
d_gene: NA
CDR3aa: CASSLCMVVVRTYNEQYF
CDR3nt: TGTGCCAGCAGTTTATGTATGGTAGTGGTAAGAACCTACAATGAGCAGTACTTC

len: 12
abundance: few
j_gene: TRBJ2-7
v_gene: TRBV14
d_gene: NA
CDR3aa: CASSQGITEQYF
CDR3nt: TGTGCCAGCAGCCAAGGAATCACCGAGCAGTACTTC

len: 15
abundance: few
j_gene: TRBJ2-5
v_gene: TRBV7-3
d_gene: NA
CDR3aa: CASSPISGLRETQYF
CDR3nt: TGTGCCAGCAGCCCTATTAGTGGGCTACGAGAGACCCAGTACTTC